Included here is one T cell receptor (beta chain) sequence, with context. Its cognate antigen is unknown. TCR beta sequencing was performed on blood CD8+ and CD4+ T cells. Bulk CD8+ and CD4+ cells came from magnetic negative isolation; CD8+ TEMRA by FACS. This specimen comes from a study of CD8 T cells in Susac syndrome. Study results and limitations: By the study's own acknowledgment, its TCR sequencing and HLA analysis included relatively few individuals. Susac syndrome CD4+ T cell repertoires showed no clonal expansion.

CDR1 and CDR2 from the germline V gene are MNHNY and SVGAGI (reference sequence). This CDR3 is built from 13 residues. The V end lost 3 bases, the J end lost 4 bases, and 9 bases lay between the germline ends. The RNA, about 0.5 to 1 ug, was put through reverse transcription using random hexamers. Using its own MiXCR run on the immunoSEQ multiplex PCR reads, TCRdb lists one record per CDR3 protein. The table includes about 240,000 distinct CDR3 sequences, 90% to 96% detected once. J is TRBJ2-5 and V is TRBV6-6; perhaps TRBD1 as D (5 bases). Input material: CD4+ T cells from PBMCs. The sequence came from a human donor with Susac syndrome. For the CDR3, the DNA is TGTGCCAGCAGTTATAGGGGTTTAGAGACCCAGTACTTC. This encodes CASSYRGLETQYF.